The clone carrying this TCR beta chain was detected only a few times. The antigen is unknown. The data were obtained in a study of cytomegalovirus exposure and HLA in healthy donors. On the study more broadly: Unique TCRs numbering around 85 million, obtained from HLA-typed donors, made up an early data release.

Trimming cost V 4 bases and J 3 bases, with 6 bases left between them. Germline V CDR1 and CDR2: SNHLY, FYNNEI. The CDR3 covers 12 residues. Study-wide results and limits: An analysis done earlier found most TCR beta V segments productive about 90% or about 30% of the time. In vitro checks showed that a few CMV-associated chains really do target CMV antigens.

Healthy donors of bone marrow made up the group. PCR primers comprised 60 Vbeta and 13 Jbeta primers. The repertoire was sequenced with immunoSEQ multiplex PCR; TCRdb's copy has only in-frame clones and lacks some. Of 65,000 to 85,000 clones in the sample, under 85% were seen once. The J gene is TRBJ1-2, the V gene TRBV2, with D unclear. This sequence was found in a woman between 35 and 50 years old in good health and CMV-seropositive. Input material: PBMCs. The CDR3 reads CASSVGYYGYTF. CDR3 DNA: TGTGCCAGCAGTGTCGGGTACTATGGCTACACCTTC.